This entry lists 15 T cell receptor beta chains sequenced from one sample in a study of identical twins. TCRdb passed the 5' RACE reads through MiXCR, listing each CDR3 protein once. The table lists over 550,000 distinct CDR3 sequences, under 8.5% of them singletons. These data are also associated with another study on yellow fever vaccine responses in identical twins.

The sequenced material came from PBMCs. The receptors here all came from a young woman in good health.

This rearrangement joins TRBV9 to TRBJ2-5; TRBD2 matches 9 bases. Germline lookup yields CDR1 SGDLS and CDR2 YYNGEE. The CDR3 has 15 amino acids. V lost 0 bases to trimming and J lost 4 bases; unmatched junction nucleotides: 4. The DNA of the CDR3 is TGTGCCAGCAGCGTAGGTCCTAGCGGGGTAGAGACCCAGTACTTC. Translating gives CASSVGPSGVETQYF.

This chain connects TRBV6-5 to TRBJ2-7, with D unclear. Trimming took 5 bases from V and 0 from J, leaving 14 bases between them. Germline V gene sequence: CDR1 MNHEY, CDR2 SVGAGI. The CDR3 is 15 residues long. The CDR3 reads CASSNIFASSYEQYV. DNA for the CDR3: TGTGCCAGCAGTAACATATTCGCCAGCTCCTACGAGCAGTACGTC.

This clonotype occurred a few times. J is TRBJ1-1 and V is TRBV7-9, with D possibly matching TRBD1 (5 bases). The ends were cut back, 1 base at V and 6 bases at J, with 15 bases in the middle. Germline values: CDR1 SEHNR, CDR2 FQNEAQ (reference sequence). The CDR3 is 15 amino acids. In DNA form, the CDR3 reads TGTGCCAGCAGCTTAGTTCAGGGATTAAACGCTGAAGCTTTCTTT. Translating it yields CASSLVQGLNAEAFF.

This clonotype occurred many times. CDR3 amino acids: CASSGVSGGYGYTF. The CDR3 nucleotides are TGTGCCAGCAGTGGCGTATCGGGAGGCTATGGCTACACCTTC. V and J are TRBV2 and TRBJ1-2; D gene uncertain. Trimming left V 4 bases short and J 4 bases short, with 13 bases between. This CDR3 has 14 amino acids. In germline, CDR1 is SNHLY, CDR2 FYNNEI.

This clonotype came up many times. The genes are TRBV29-1 and TRBJ2-2, with D maybe TRBD1 (6 bases). The V gene lost 7 bases and the J gene lost 2 bases, with 14 bases spanning the gap. This CDR3 has 14 residues. Germline CDR1 reads SQVTM; CDR2 reads ANQGSEA. The CDR3 sequence: CSATGTTNTGELFF. Written as DNA, the CDR3 is TGCAGCGCTACCGGGACAACTAACACCGGGGAGCTGTTTTTT.

This clonotype was seen ten or more times. J is TRBJ1-5 and V is TRBV12-3 or TRBV12-4, with D unresolved. V was clipped by 1 base and J by 2 bases, with 0 bases between them. The CDR3 is made up of 12 amino acids. CDR3 DNA sequence: TGTGCCAGCAGTTTAGGCAATCAGCCCCAGCATTTT. Its translation: CASSLGNQPQHF.

The table lists this clonotype with many counts. The rearrangement uses TRBV12-3 or TRBV12-4 and TRBJ2-2; 13 bases are a match to TRBD2. V gave up 4 bases and J gave up 4 bases; unmatched junction bases: 6. The CDR3 totals 17 residues. CDR3 nucleotide sequence: TGTGCCAGCAGTTCACTAGCGGGGGGGCTCGGCACCGGGGAGCTGTTTTTT. Translation: CASSSLAGGLGTGELFF.

This clonotype has at least ten counts. The chain links TRBV12-3 or TRBV12-4 to TRBJ2-3; possibly TRBD1 for D (5 bases). V shed 10 bases and J shed 7 bases, with 12 bases lying between them. The CDR3 is made up of 11 amino acids. CDR3 amino acids: CANHRGNTQYF. The CDR3 DNA reads as TGTGCCAACCATAGGGGAAATACGCAGTATTTT.

This clonotype was recorded at least ten times. The chain joins TRBV5-1 to TRBJ2-2, with D possibly being TRBD2 (6 bases). This CDR3 spans 16 amino acids. CDR1 and CDR2 (germline): SGHRS, YFSETQ. V was clipped by 0 bases and J by 0 bases, with 9 bases between them. Here the CDR3 reads CASSLAGGANTGELFF. CDR3 nucleotide sequence: TGCGCCAGCAGCTTGGCCGGCGGGGCGAACACCGGGGAGCTGTTTTTT.

The V call is TRBV5-5, the J call TRBJ2-3, with a weak D call TRBD1 (6 bases). Trimming pared 7 bases from V and 2 bases from J, leaving 17 bases between. In germline, CDR1 is SGHKS, CDR2 YYEKEE (reference sequence). The CDR3 contains 15 residues. The chain's CDR3 is CASPALDSPTDTQYF. CDR3 bases: TGTGCCAGCCCGGCCCTGGACAGCCCCACAGATACGCAGTATTTT.

This clonotype was observed a few times. The chain carries TRBV25-1 and TRBJ2-1; D is undetermined. V lost 10 bases, J lost 2 bases, and 15 bases lay in between. The germline V gene has CDR1 MGHDK and CDR2 SYGVNS. The CDR3 runs to 14 residues. For the CDR3, the DNA is TGTGCCACCAAGGTCGGGCGCCCCTACAATGAGCAGTTCTTC. This gives the protein CATKVGRPYNEQFF. The full variable domain, completed using reference TRBV25-1 and TRBJ2-1, is EADIYQTPRYLVIGTGKKITLECSQTMGHDKMYWYQQDPGMELHLIHYSYGVNSTEKGDLSSESTVSRIRTEHFPLTLESARPSHTSQYLCATKVGRPYNEQFFGPGTRLTVL.

In this sample, this clonotype turned up a few times. The chain links TRBV12-3 or TRBV12-4 to TRBJ1-4; 9 bases align to TRBD1. This CDR3 comprises 16 residues. With V trimmed by 4 bases and J by 5 bases, 8 bases remained unmatched. CDR3: CASSSGTGFENEKLFF. The CDR3 DNA follows: TGTGCCAGCAGTTCCGGGACAGGGTTTGAAAATGAAAAACTGTTTTTT.

This clonotype has ten or more counts. CDR3 amino acids: CASSSGQGGNEQFF. CDR3 sequence (DNA): TGCGCCAGCAGCTCAGGACAGGGTGGGAATGAGCAGTTCTTC. The chain links TRBV5-1 to TRBJ2-1, with 8 bases aligning to TRBD1. With V trimmed by 3 bases and J by 7 bases, 6 bases remained unmatched. Germline lookup yields CDR1 SGHRS and CDR2 YFSETQ. This CDR3 region has 14 residues.

This clonotype came up a few times. For the CDR3, the DNA is TGTGCCAGCAGCAAAGGGGGACAGAGCTACGAGCAGTACGTC. Protein: CASSKGGQSYEQYV. V gene TRBV21-1 combines with J gene TRBJ2-7; no DNA check was done on the table's D call, TRBD1. TRBV21-1 is deemed a pseudogene. This CDR3 has 14 amino acids.

J is TRBJ2-3 and V is TRBV28; 7 bases match TRBD2. J was trimmed by 2 bases and V by 3 bases; bases with no gene match: 11. Germline values: CDR1 MDHEN, CDR2 SYDVKM. The CDR3 contains 17 residues. CDR3 sequence reads: CASSLPSGAPFTDTQYF. In nucleotides, the CDR3 is TGTGCCAGCAGTTTGCCTAGCGGAGCACCCTTCACAGATACGCAGTATTTT.